Below, one TCR beta chain is given with its context. Its antigen is unknown. TCRbeta library construction was performed incorporating unique molecular identifiers. TCRdb reprocessed the PCR reads with MiXCR, giving one entry per CDR3 protein. The profile covers approximately 500,000 distinct CDR3 sequences, with more than 20% appearing a single time and approximately 33% taken by the ten largest. This sample was included in a study of T-cell reconstitution after alpha-beta-depleted transplantation in children. General study findings and limits: T-cell counts and diversity at one year following transplant were attributed mainly to newly produced T cells. Surviving recipient T cells and thymic progenitors accounted for the high day-60 TCRbeta diversity observed in some patients. Expanded clones from the graft, numbering several hundred, reportedly supplied alpha-beta T cells about two months after transplant.

The CDR3 sequence is 15 residues long. Trimming stripped 2 bases from V and 8 bases from J, with 16 bases between. Looked up from germline, CDR1 is MRHNA and CDR2 is SNTAGT. Sequencing used PBMCs, obtained before TCRalphabeta/CD19-depleted stem cell transplant. The sequence came from a boy less than two years old with Wiskott-Aldrich syndrome, due to receive a stem cell transplant. This rearrangement joins TRBV6-4 to TRBJ2-1; D is possibly TRBD2 (5 bases). The CDR3 reads CASSDRETLTDEQFF. As DNA, the CDR3 is TGTGCCAGCAGTGACAGGGAGACACTTACGGATGAGCAGTTCTTC.